Described below is a single T cell receptor beta chain sequence and its context. Its target antigen remains unknown. One base away there is no much larger clone; base qualities are not given. CDR1 and CDR2, per the germline V gene, are SNHLY and FYNNEI. The CDR3 contains 16 residues, cysteine and phenylalanine counted. Of all the DNA, just the CDR3 is kept, 48 bases in frame from base 1. Trimming takes 1 base from V and 1 base from J, and the germline ends sit 13 bases apart. The data belong to a study of OX40 agonist ivuxolimab in advanced cancers. Notes on the research overall: The costimulatory receptor OX40 (CD134) was targeted by ivuxolimab, a fully human IgG2 agonistic monoclonal antibody. Intravenous ivuxolimab was administered to patients every 2 weeks at six dose levels: 0.01, 0.1, 0.3, 1.5, 3 and 10 mg/kg. Among the 52 dose-escalation patients, approximately 20 had hepatocellular carcinoma, roughly 15 melanoma, 9 renal cell carcinoma and 9 head and neck cancer. The dose-escalation cohort was almost 85% male with a mean age of roughly 60 years, ranging from roughly 20 to 85. Patients were allowed to have had prior anti-PD-1, anti-PD-L1 or anti-CTLA-4 therapy, and approximately 40% of the dose-escalation patients had previously received checkpoint inhibitors. Partial responses were achieved by three dose-escalation patients, of whom one had hepatocellular carcinoma and two had cutaneous melanoma. Peripheral TCRbeta sequencing was intended to test whether TCR sequence diversity was altered and clonal T-cell expansion was caused by ivuxolimab. The monotherapy dose-escalation portion (N ≈ 52 patients) of the phase I ivuxolimab trial is reported in the paper.

Summary of the overall study and its limitations: In partial responders in the 0.1-3.0 mg/kg groups, normalized peripheral clonal expansion was found to be among the lowest, especially among CD8+ T cells. After ivuxolimab, CD8+ T cells had more expanded clones than CD4+ T cells on average. Clonal expansion of both CD4+ and CD8+ blood T cells was observed from baseline to week 6 at doses 0.1 to 3.0 mg/kg. Low levels of normalized T-cell clonal expansion were also shown by some nonresponding patients. The antigen specificity of the peripheral T cells that underwent clonal expansion was not determined.

Patients with a history of autoimmune disease or receiving systemic immunosuppression were excluded from the trial. Peripheral blood for TCR sequencing was drawn from every dose cohort at baseline, at cycle 4 day 1 and at cycle 7 day 1. The samples were taken from a phase I, first-in-human, multicenter, open-label dose-escalation trial of ivuxolimab. Adults with locally advanced or metastatic melanoma, renal cell carcinoma, hepatocellular carcinoma or head and neck squamous cell carcinoma were enrolled in the trial. Before TCR sequencing, CD4+ T cells and CD8+ T cells from peripheral blood were sorted into separate populations. For sequencing of the TCRbeta CDR3 region, genomic DNA was extracted from the sorted cells. The immunoSEQ Assay was used for sequencing of TCRbeta CDR3 regions. In TCRdb, the immuneACCESS table is reduced to in-frame sequences with V and J assigned. These tables do not hold every clone; where another copy was compared, an unresolved V gene accounts for under half, and the others remain unexplained. The sample yields around 18,000 clones; just under 75% were counted once. The top ten clones comprise approximately 22% of the sample.

The V gene is TRBV2 and the J gene is TRBJ1-1; no confident D gene assignment can be made. The specimen comprised CD4+ or CD8+ T cells sorted from blood, sampled in a trial of the OX40 agonist ivuxolimab. The clonotype comes from an adult with an advanced solid tumor such as melanoma, head and neck, liver or kidney cancer. The CDR3 loop reads CASSEDKRAANTEAFF. The sequenced DNA: TGTGCCAGCAGTGAAGATAAGAGGGCAGCGAACACTGAAGCTTTCTTT.